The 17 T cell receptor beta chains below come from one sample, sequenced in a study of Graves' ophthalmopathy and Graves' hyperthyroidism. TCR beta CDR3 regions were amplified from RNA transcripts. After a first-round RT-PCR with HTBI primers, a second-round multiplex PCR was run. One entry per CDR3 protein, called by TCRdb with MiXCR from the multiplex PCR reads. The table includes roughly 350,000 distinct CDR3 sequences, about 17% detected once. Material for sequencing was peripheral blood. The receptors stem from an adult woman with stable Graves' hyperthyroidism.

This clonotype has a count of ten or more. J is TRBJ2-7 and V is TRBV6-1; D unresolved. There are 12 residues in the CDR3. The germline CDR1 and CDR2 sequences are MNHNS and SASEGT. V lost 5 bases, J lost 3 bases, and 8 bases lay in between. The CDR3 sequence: CASSPTDYEQYF. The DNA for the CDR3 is TGTGCCAGCAGTCCGACGGACTACGAGCAGTACTTC.

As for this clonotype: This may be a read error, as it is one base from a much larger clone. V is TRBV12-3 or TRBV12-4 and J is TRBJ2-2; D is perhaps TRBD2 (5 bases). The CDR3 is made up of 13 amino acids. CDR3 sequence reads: CASSYSHTGELCF. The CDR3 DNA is TGTGCCAGCAGTTACAGTCACACCGGGGAGCTGTGTTTT.

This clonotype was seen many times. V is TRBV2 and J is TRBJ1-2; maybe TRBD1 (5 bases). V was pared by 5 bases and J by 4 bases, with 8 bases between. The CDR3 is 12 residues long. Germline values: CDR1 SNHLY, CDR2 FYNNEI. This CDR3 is CASSRQIYGYTF. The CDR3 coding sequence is TGTGCCAGCAGTCGACAGATCTATGGCTACACCTTC.

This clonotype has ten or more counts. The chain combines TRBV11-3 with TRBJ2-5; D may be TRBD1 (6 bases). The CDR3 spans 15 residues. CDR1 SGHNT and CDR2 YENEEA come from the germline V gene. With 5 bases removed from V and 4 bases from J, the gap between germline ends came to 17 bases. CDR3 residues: CASSQGQAQSETQYF. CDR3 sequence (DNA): TGTGCCAGCAGCCAGGGGCAGGCACAGTCAGAGACCCAGTACTTC. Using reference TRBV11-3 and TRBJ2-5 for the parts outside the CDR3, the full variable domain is EAGVVQSPRYKIIEKKQPVAFWCNPISGHNTLYWYLQNLGQGPELLIRYENEEAVDDSQLPKDRFSAERLKGVDSTLKIQPAELGDSAVYLCASSQGQAQSETQYFGPGTRLLVL.

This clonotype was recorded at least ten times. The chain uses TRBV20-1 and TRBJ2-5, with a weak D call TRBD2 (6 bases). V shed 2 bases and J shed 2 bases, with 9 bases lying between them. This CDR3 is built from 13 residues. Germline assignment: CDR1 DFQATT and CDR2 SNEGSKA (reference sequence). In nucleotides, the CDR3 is TGCAGTGCTAGATTCGGGGGACAAGAGACCCAGTACTTC. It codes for CSARFGGQETQYF.

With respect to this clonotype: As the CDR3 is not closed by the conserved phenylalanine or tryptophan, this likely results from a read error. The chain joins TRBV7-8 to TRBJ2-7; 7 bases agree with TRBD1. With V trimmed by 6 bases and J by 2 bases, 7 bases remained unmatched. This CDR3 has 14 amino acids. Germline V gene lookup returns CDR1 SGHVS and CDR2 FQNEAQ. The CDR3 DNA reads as TGTGCCAGCAGTCATCCGGGACAGCCCTACGAGCAGTACTAC. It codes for CASSHPGQPYEQYY.

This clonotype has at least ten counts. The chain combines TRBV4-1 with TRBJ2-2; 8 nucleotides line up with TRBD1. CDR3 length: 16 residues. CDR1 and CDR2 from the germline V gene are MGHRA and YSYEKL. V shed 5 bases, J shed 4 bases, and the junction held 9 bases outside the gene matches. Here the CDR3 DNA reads TGCGCCAGCAGCTACCATGGACAGGGAATCACCGGGGAGCTGTTTTTT. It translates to CASSYHGQGITGELFF.

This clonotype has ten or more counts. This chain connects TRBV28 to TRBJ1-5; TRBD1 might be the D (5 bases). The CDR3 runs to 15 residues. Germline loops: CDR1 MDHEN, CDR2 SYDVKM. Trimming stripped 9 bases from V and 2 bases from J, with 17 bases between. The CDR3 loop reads CASTSSGAGNQPQHF. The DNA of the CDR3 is TGTGCCAGTACCTCCAGCGGGGCCGGCAATCAGCCCCAGCATTTT.

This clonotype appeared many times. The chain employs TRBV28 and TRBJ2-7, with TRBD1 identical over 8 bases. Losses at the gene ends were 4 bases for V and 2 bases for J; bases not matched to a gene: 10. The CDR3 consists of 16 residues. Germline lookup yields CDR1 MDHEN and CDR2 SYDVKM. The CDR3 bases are TGTGCCAGCAGTTCCTTCCAGGGGGCCAACGCCTACGAGCAGTACTTC. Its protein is CASSSFQGANAYEQYF.

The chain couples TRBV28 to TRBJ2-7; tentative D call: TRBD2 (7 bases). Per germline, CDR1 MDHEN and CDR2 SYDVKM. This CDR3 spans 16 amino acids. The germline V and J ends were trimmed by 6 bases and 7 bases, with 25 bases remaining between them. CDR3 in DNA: TGTGCCAGCAGCTTAGGGGGGGGGACGGGAGCTTATGAGCAGTACTTC. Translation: CASSLGGGTGAYEQYF.

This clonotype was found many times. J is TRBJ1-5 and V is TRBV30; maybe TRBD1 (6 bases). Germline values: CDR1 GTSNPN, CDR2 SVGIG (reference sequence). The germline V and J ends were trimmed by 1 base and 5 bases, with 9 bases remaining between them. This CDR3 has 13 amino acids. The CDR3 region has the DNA TGTGCCTGGAGTGGAGGGGGGGATCAGCCCCAGCATTTT. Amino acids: CAWSGGGDQPQHF. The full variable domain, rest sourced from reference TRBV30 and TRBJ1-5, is SQTIHQWPATLVQPVGSPLSLECTVEGTSNPNLYWYRQAAGRGLQLLFYSVGIGQISSEVPQNLSASRPQDRQFILSSKKLLLSDSGFYLCAWSGGGDQPQHFGDGTRLSIL.

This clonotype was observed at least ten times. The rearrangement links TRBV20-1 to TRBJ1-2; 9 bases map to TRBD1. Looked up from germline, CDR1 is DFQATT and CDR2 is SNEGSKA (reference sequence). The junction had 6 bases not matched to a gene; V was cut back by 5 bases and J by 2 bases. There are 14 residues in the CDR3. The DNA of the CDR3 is TGCAGTGCTGTACCGGGACAGGGAAACTATGGCTACACCTTC. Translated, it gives CSAVPGQGNYGYTF.

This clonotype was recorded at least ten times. The chain's CDR3 is CASSQDPTGVQETQYF. The CDR3 region has the DNA TGTGCCAGCAGCCAAGACCCTACGGGGGTCCAAGAGACCCAGTACTTC. V and J are TRBV4-2 and TRBJ2-5; D possibly corresponds to TRBD2 (6 bases). With 0 bases removed from V and 1 base from J, the gap between germline ends came to 12 bases. Per germline, CDR1 LGHNA and CDR2 YNFKEQ. This CDR3 region has 16 residues.

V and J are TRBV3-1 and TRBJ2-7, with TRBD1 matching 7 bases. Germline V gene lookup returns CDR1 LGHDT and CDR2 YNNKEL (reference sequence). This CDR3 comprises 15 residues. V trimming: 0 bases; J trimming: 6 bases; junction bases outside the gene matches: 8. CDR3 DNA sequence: TGTGCCAGCAGCCAAGATTGGGAAGGGGGCTTCGAGCAGTACTTC. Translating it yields CASSQDWEGGFEQYF.

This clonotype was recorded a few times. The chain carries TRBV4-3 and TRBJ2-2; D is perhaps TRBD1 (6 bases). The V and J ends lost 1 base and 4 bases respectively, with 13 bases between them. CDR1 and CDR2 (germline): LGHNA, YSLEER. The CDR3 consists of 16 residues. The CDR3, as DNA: TGCGCCAGCAGCCAAGTCACAGGGCAGGCCACCGGGGAGCTGTTTTTT. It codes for CASSQVTGQATGELFF.

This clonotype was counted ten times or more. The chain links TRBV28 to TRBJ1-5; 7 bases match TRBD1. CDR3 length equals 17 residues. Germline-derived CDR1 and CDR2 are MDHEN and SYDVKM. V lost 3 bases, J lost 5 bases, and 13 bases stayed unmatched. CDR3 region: CASSLEAVGQLHQPQHF. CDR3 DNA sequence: TGTGCCAGCAGTTTGGAGGCGGTGGGACAGTTGCATCAGCCCCAGCATTTT.

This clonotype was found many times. The CDR3 region has the DNA TGTGCCAGCAGCTGGGACAGGTTGAACACTGAAGCTTTCTTT. Translated, it gives CASSWDRLNTEAFF. The chain employs TRBV7-2 and TRBJ1-1; TRBD1 aligns across 8 bases. The CDR3 consists of 14 residues. Trimming at V came to 4 bases and at J to 0 bases, leaving 1 base not matched to a gene. Germline CDR1 reads SGHTA; CDR2 reads FQGNSA. Using reference TRBV7-2 and TRBJ1-1 for the parts outside the CDR3, the full variable domain is GAGVSQSPSNKVTEKGKDVELRCDPISGHTALYWYRQSLGQGLEFLIYFQGNSAPDKSGLPSDRFSAERTGGSVSTLTIQRTQQEDSAVYLCASSWDRLNTEAFFGQGTRLTVV.